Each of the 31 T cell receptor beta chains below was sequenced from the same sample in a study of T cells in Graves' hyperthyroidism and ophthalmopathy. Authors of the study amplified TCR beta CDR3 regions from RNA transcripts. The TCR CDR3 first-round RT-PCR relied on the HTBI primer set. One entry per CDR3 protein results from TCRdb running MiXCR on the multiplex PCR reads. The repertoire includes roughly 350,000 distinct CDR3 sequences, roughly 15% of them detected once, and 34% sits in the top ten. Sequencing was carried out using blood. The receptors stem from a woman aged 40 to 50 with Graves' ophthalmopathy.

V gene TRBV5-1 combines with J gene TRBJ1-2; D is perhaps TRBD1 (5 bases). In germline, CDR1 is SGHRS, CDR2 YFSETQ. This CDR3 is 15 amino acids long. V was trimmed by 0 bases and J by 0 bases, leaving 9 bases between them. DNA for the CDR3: TGCGCCAGCAGCTTGGCATCGACAGCTAACTATGGCTACACCTTC. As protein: CASSLASTANYGYTF.

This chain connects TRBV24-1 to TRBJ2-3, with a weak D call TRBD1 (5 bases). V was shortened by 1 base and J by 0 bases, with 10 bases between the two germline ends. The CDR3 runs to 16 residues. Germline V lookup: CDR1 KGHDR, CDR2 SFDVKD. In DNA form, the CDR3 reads TGTGCCACCAGTGATTTCGATAGGGGAAGCACAGATACGCAGTATTTT. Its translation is CATSDFDRGSTDTQYF.

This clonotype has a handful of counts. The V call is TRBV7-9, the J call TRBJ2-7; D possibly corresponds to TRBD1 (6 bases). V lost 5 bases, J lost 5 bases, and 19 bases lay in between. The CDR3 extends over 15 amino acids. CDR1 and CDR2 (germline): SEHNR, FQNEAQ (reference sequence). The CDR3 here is CASSPTQGYIHEQYF. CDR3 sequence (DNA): TGTGCCAGCAGCCCCACCCAGGGGTACATCCACGAGCAGTACTTC.

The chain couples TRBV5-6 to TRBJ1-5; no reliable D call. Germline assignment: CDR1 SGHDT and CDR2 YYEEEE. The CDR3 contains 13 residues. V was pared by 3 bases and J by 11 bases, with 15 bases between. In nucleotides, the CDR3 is TGTGCCAGCAGCTCCCACACGGCCCCGGCCCAGCATTTT. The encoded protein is CASSSHTAPAQHF.

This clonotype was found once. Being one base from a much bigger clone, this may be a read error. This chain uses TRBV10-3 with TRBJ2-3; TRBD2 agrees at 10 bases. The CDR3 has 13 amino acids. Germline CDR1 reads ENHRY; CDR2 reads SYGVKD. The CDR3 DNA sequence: TGTGCCATCAGTGAGCTAGCGGGAGATACGCAGGATTTT. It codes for CAISELAGDTQDF.

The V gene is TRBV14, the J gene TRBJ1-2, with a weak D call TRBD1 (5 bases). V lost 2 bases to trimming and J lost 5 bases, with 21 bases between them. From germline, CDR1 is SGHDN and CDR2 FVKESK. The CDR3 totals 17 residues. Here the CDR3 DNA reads TGTGCCAGCAGCCAAACGGTGGCGGGGACTGAAGGATATGGCTACACCTTC. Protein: CASSQTVAGTEGYGYTF.

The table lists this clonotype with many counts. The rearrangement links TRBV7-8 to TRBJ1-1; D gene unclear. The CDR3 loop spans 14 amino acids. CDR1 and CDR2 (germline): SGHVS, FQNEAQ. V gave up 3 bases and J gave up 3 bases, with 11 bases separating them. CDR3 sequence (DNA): TGTGCCAGCAGCTTGTATAGGGTGGACACTGAAGCTTTCTTT. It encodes CASSLYRVDTEAFF.

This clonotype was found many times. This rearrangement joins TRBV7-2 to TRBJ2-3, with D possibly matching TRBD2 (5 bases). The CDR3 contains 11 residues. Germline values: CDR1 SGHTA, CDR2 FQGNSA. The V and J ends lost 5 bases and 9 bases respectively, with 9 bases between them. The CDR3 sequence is CASSRKRTQYF. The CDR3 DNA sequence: TGTGCCAGCAGCCGAAAGCGGACGCAGTATTTT.

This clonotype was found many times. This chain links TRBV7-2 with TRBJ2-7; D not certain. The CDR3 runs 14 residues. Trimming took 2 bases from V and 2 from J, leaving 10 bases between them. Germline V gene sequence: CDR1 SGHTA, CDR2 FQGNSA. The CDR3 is CASSLSAVTYEQYF. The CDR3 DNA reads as TGTGCCAGCAGCTTATCAGCAGTCACCTACGAGCAGTACTTC. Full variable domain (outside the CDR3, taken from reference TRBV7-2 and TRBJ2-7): GAGVSQSPSNKVTEKGKDVELRCDPISGHTALYWYRQSLGQGLEFLIYFQGNSAPDKSGLPSDRFSAERTGGSVSTLTIQRTQQEDSAVYLCASSLSAVTYEQYFGPGTRLTVT.

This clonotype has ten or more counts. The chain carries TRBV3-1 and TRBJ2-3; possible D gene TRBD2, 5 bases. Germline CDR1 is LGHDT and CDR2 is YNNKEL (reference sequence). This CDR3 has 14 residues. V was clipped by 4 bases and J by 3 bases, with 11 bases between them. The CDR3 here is CASSPDVATDTQYF. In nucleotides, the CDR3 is TGTGCCAGCAGCCCGGACGTAGCGACAGATACGCAGTATTTT.

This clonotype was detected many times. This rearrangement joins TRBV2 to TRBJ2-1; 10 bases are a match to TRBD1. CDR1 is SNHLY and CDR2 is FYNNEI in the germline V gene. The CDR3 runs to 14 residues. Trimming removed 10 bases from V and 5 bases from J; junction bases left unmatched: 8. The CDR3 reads CATVRTGGDNEQFF. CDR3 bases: TGTGCCACCGTACGGACAGGGGGGGACAATGAGCAGTTCTTC.

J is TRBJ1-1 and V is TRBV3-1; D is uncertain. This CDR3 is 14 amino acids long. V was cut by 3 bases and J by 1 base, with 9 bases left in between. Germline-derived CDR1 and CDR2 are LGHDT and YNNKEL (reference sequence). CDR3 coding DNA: TGTGCCAGCAGCCAGATACGAAAGAACACTGAAGCTTTCTTT. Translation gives CASSQIRKNTEAFF.

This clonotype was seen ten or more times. The CDR3 DNA is TGTGCCAGCAGTATTAAAAAGACAGGATTGAACACTGAAGCTTTCTTT. Translation: CASSIKKTGLNTEAFF. This chain joins TRBV6-1 and TRBJ1-1, with D tentatively TRBD1 (6 bases). This CDR3 is built from 16 residues. Germline V CDR1 and CDR2: MNHNS, SASEGT. The V end was cut by 5 bases, the J end by 0 bases, with 16 bases between.

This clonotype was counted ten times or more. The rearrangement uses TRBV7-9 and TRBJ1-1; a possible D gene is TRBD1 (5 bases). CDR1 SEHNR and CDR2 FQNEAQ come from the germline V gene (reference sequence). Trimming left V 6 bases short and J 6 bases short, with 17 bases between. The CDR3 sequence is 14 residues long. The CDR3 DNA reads TGTGCCAGCAGGATGCTCAGGGTGACGGCTGAAGCTTTCTTT. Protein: CASRMLRVTAEAFF.

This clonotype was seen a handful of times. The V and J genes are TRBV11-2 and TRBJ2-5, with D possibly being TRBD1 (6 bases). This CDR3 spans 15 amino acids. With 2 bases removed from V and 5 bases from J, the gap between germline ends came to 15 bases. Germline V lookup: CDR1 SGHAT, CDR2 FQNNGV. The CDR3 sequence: CASSLQAGAMETQYF. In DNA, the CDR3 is TGTGCCAGCAGCTTACAGGCAGGGGCGATGGAGACCCAGTACTTC.

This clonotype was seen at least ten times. The CDR3 sequence: CASSKGGNQPQHF. CDR3 in DNA: TGTGCCAGCTCAAAGGGTGGCAATCAGCCCCAGCATTTT. J is TRBJ1-5 and V is TRBV2, with no clear D. V lost 8 bases and J lost 2, with 10 bases in between. The CDR3 loop spans 13 amino acids. CDR1 SNHLY and CDR2 FYNNEI come from the germline V gene.

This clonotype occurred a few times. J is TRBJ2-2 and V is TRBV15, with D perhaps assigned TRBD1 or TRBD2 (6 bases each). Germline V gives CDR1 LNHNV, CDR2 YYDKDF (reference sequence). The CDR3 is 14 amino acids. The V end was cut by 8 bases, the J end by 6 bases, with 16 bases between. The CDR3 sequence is CATRRGSSPGELFF. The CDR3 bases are TGTGCCACCCGGAGGGGGTCTAGTCCCGGGGAGCTGTTTTTT.

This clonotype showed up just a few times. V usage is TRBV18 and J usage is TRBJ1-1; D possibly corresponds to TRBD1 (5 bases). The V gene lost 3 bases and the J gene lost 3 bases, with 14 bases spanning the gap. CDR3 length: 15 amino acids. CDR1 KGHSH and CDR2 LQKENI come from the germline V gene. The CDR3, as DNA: TGTGCCAGCTCACCCCCGTACCCAGGGTACACTGAAGCTTTCTTT. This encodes CASSPPYPGYTEAFF.

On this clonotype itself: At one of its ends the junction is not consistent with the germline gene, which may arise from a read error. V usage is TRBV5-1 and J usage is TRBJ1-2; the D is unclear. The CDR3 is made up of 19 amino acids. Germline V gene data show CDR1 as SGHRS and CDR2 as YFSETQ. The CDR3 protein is CASNLVLGGRGGTDYGYTF. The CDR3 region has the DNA TGCGCCAGCAACTTGGTTTTAGGAGGACGCGGCGGAACAGACTATGGCTACACCTTC.

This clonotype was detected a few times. Written as DNA, the CDR3 is TGTGCCAGCAGTGCTAGGATATCTCAGCCCCAGCATTTT. Translating gives CASSARISQPQHF. The chain combines TRBV6-2 or TRBV6-3 with TRBJ1-5; D is ambiguous. The CDR3 has 13 amino acids. The V gene lost 5 bases and the J gene lost 6 bases, with 11 bases spanning the gap. Per the germline V gene, CDR1 is MNHEY and CDR2 is SVGEGT.

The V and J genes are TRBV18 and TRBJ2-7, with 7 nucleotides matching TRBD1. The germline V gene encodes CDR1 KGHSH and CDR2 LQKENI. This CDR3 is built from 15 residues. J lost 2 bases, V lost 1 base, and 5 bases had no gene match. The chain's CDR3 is CASSPLEGAAYEQYF. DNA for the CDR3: TGTGCCAGCTCACCACTCGAGGGGGCGGCCTACGAGCAGTACTTC.

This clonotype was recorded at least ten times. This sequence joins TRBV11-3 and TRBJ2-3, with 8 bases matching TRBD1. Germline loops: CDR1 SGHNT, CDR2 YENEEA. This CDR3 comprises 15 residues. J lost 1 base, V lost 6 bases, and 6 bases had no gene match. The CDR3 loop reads CASSRRGHGTDTQYF. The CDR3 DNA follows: TGTGCCAGCAGTCGCAGGGGGCACGGCACAGATACGCAGTATTTT.

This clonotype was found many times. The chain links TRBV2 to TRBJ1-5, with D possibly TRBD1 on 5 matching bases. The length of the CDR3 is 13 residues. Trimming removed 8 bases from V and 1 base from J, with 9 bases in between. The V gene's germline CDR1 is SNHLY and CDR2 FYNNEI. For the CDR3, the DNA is TGTGCCAGCGGGGGAGGGAGCAATCAGCCCCAGCATTTT. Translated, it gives CASGGGSNQPQHF. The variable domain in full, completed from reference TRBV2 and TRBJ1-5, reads EPEVTQTPSHQVTQMGQEVILRCVPISNHLYFYWYRQILGQKVEFLVSFYNNEISEKSEIFDDQFSVERPDGSNFTLKIRSTKLEDSAMYFCASGGGSNQPQHFGDGTRLSIL.

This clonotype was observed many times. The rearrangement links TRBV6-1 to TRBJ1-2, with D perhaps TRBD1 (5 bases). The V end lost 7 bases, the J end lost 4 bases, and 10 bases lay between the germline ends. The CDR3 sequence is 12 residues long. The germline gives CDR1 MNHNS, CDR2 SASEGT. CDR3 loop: CASKDTLYGYTF. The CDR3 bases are TGTGCCAGCAAGGACACCCTCTATGGCTACACCTTC.

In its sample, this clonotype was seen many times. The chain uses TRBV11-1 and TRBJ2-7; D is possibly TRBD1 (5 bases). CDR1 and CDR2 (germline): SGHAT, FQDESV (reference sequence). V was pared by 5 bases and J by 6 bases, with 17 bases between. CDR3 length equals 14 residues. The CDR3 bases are TGTGCCAGCAGCCCGACAGAAGAAGGAACCGAGCAGTACTTC. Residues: CASSPTEEGTEQYF.

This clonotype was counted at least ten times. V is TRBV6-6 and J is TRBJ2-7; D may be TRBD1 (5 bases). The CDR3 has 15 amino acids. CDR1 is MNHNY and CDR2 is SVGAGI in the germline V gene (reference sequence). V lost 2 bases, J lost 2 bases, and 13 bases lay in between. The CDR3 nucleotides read TGTGCCAGCAGTTACCTCCCTCAGGGTCCCTACGAGCAGTACTTC. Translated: CASSYLPQGPYEQYF.

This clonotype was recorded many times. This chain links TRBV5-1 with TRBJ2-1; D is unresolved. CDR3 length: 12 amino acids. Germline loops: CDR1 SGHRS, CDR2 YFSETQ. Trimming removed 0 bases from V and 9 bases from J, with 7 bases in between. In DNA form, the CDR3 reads TGCGCCAGCAGCTTGGGATTTACTGAGCAGTTCTTC. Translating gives CASSLGFTEQFF.

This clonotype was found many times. The CDR3 is CASSYRLAGVYEQYF. The CDR3 nucleotides read TGTGCCAGCAGTTATCGTCTAGCGGGGGTCTACGAGCAGTACTTC. This sequence joins TRBV28 and TRBJ2-7; TRBD2 aligns across 10 bases. CDR3 length: 15 amino acids. Germline V gene lookup returns CDR1 MDHEN and CDR2 SYDVKM. J lost 3 bases, V lost 4 bases, and 6 bases had no gene match. Full variable domain (rest looked up from reference TRBV28 and TRBJ2-7): DVKVTQSSRYLVKRTGEKVFLECVQDMDHENMFWYRQDPGLGLRLIYFSYDVKMKEKGDIPEGYSVSREKKERFSLILESASTNQTSMYLCASSYRLAGVYEQYFGPGTRLTVT.

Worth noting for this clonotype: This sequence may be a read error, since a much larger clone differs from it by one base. The CDR3 DNA is TGTGCCACCAGTGACTCCGACAATGAGCAGTTCTTC. Amino acids: CATSDSDNEQFF. The chain uses TRBV24-1 and TRBJ2-1; no clear D gene. Germline CDR1 is KGHDR and CDR2 is SFDVKD. There are 12 residues in the CDR3.

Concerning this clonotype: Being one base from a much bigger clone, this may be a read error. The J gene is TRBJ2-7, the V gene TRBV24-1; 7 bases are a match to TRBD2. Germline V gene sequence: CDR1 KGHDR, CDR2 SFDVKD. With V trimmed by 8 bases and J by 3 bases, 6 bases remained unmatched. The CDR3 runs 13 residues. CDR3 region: CATMASGGYEQYF. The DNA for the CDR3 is TGTGCCACCATGGCTAGCGGAGGCTACGAGCAGTACTTC.

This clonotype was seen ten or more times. The CDR3 is CASSSSGGSTDTQYF. The CDR3 bases are TGTGCCAGCAGCTCCTCCGGGGGTAGCACAGATACGCAGTATTTT. This chain connects TRBV13 to TRBJ2-3; perhaps TRBD2 as D (6 bases). Germline V lookup: CDR1 PRHDT, CDR2 FYEKMQ (reference sequence). The CDR3 runs 15 residues. Trimming removed 4 bases at V and 0 bases at J, with 11 bases between.